This T cell receptor beta chain was sequenced for a study of CD8 T cells in Susac syndrome. J gave up 1 base and V 5 bases, and 13 bases lay outside the gene matches. The V gene's germline CDR1 is SGHVS and CDR2 FNYEAQ. The CDR3 contains 19 residues. RNA amounts of about 0.5 to 1 ug underwent reverse transcription with random hexamers. Amplification of the TCR beta CDR3 was carried out by immunoSEQ multiplex PCR, which spanned a total of 54 Vbeta and 13 Jbeta segments. TCRdb reprocessed the immunoSEQ multiplex PCR reads with MiXCR, giving one entry per CDR3 protein. The sample includes about 280,000 distinct CDR3 sequences, approximately 85% of them seen just once. Sequencing of TCR beta covered CD8+ and CD4+ T cells obtained from blood. The multiple sclerosis control group consisted of treatment-naive patients whose relapsing-remitting disease, which was either stable or active, fulfilled revised McDonald criteria.

This clonotype was found a few times. This clonotype was sampled from a human donor with multiple sclerosis. The V gene is TRBV7-6, the J gene TRBJ2-3, with 12 positions matching TRBD2. The sequenced sample consisted of CD8+ T cells from PBMCs. This CDR3 is CASSLILAGGFDGTDTQYF. The CDR3 DNA reads as TGTGCCAGCAGCCTGATACTAGCGGGAGGATTTGATGGCACAGATACGCAGTATTTT.